Each of the 2 T cell receptor beta chains below was sequenced from the same sample in a study of identical twins listed by TCRdb under 2016. Receptor amplification or capture employed 5' RACE. TCRdb names Illumina HiSeq 2000 as the instrument used. TCRdb reprocessed the public reads (quality trimming at Q25 with fastp, clone calling with MiXCR) and kept in-frame beta chains. Rows with a matching CDR3 protein are joined into one entry that keeps the most common DNA and genes. Here the sample has some 790,000 distinct CDR3 sequences; about 20% occur a single time. About an eighth of the sample is in the top ten clones. These data were also reused for a study on T cells expressing NK-cell markers.

Material: PBMCs. The source of these receptors is a woman younger than 35 in good health.

The rearrangement uses TRBV27 and TRBJ2-5, with 9 bases fitting TRBD2. CDR3 length: 15 amino acids. V shed 6 bases, J shed 6 bases, and the junction held 11 bases outside the gene matches. Germline assignment: CDR1 MNHEY and CDR2 SMNVEV (reference sequence). The CDR3 bases are TGTGCCAGCAGCTCGGGACTAGCCGTCTTAAAGACCCAGTACTTC. It encodes CASSSGLAVLKTQYF.

J is TRBJ2-7 and V is TRBV5-1; TRBD1 is a possible D gene (6 bases). Germline V lookup: CDR1 SGHRS, CDR2 YFSETQ. V dropped 2 bases and J dropped 3 bases, with 9 bases sitting between them. There are 13 residues in the CDR3. The CDR3, as DNA: TGCGCCAGCAGCTTTAAAGGGGGCTACGAGCAGTACTTC. Protein: CASSFKGGYEQYF.